These 11 T cell receptor beta chains originate from one sample sequenced in a study of read filtering for tumor transcriptome and immune sequencing. The library was built from 400 ng RNA with molecular barcoded adaptors for alpha/delta and beta/gamma chains. TCRdb passed the reads through MiXCR, listing each CDR3 protein once. In the table there are some 40,000 distinct CDR3 sequences, 14% of which are singletons. Sequencing was performed on a population of CD138-negative cells sorted from bone marrow. The receptor set was obtained from a donor at least 40 years old with multiple myeloma.

This clonotype came up many times. Compared with germline, one end of the junction differs, possibly owing to a read error. V usage is TRBV29-1 and J usage is TRBJ1-4, with D possibly matching TRBD1 (6 bases). CDR1 and CDR2 from the germline V gene are SQVTM and ANQGSEA. This CDR3 has 15 amino acids. In DNA, the CDR3 is TGCAGCGCGACGCCCGGGGGGCAGTTTAATGAAAAACGGTTTTTT. Residues: CSATPGGQFNEKRFF.

This clonotype is judged medium-sized (0.01 to 0.1%). V is TRBV29-1 and J is TRBJ2-1; no clear D gene. V gave up 6 bases and J gave up 6 bases, with 12 bases separating them. Germline V gives CDR1 SQVTM, CDR2 ANQGSEA. The CDR3 runs to 12 residues. CDR3 in amino acids: CSVGLSSNEQFF. DNA for the CDR3: TGCAGCGTAGGGCTAAGCAGCAATGAGCAGTTCTTC.

There are many counts of this clonotype. V is TRBV15 and J is TRBJ1-3; D remains ambiguous. There are 12 residues in the CDR3. Per the germline V gene, CDR1 is LNHNV and CDR2 is YYDKDF (reference sequence). V was cut by 3 bases and J by 3 bases, with 3 bases left in between. The CDR3 reads CATSSRGNTIYF. In DNA form, the CDR3 reads TGTGCCACCAGCAGCCGTGGAAACACCATATATTTT.

This clonotype was found a few times. Since a much larger clone is just one base distant, this may be a read error. V is TRBV5-1 and J is TRBJ2-6; no clear D. The germline V gene encodes CDR1 SGHRS and CDR2 YFSETQ. The CDR3 is made up of 15 amino acids. The CDR3 sequence: CACSLQSPGANVLTF. The CDR3 coding sequence is TGCGCCTGCAGCTTGCAAAGCCCTGGGGCCAACGTCCTGACTTTC.

This clonotype was seen only a few times. A read error may explain this, as a much larger clone is one base away. V is TRBV27 and J is TRBJ2-1; the D gene is possibly TRBD2 (5 bases). This CDR3 contains 15 residues. Germline assignment: CDR1 MNHEY and CDR2 SMNVEV (reference sequence). CDR3 residues: CASSPGSASYNEQLF. In nucleotides, the CDR3 is TGTGCCAGCAGTCCGGGGAGCGCTTCCTACAATGAGCAGCTCTTC.

This chain joins TRBV5-5 and TRBJ2-2, with a tentative D call TRBD1 (6 bases). Deletions cut 7 bases from V and 1 base from J, with 17 bases between. The CDR3 has 16 residues. CDR1 SGHKS and CDR2 YYEKEE come from the germline V gene (reference sequence). This CDR3 reads CASQTVGGLNTGELFF. DNA of the CDR3: TGTGCCAGCCAAACTGTTGGGGGCCTGAACACCGGGGAGCTGTTTTTT.

At least ten counts were recorded for this clonotype. The CDR3, as DNA: TGTGCCAGCAGTGACTCGGCAGGGTTAACTAAGCGGCCGACCTACGAGCAGTACTTC. It translates to CASSDSAGLTKRPTYEQYF. The chain combines TRBV6-4 with TRBJ2-7; D might be TRBD1 or TRBD2, each matching 5 bases. The CDR3 loop spans 19 amino acids. Trimming left V 0 bases short and J 2 bases short, with 23 bases between. Germline values: CDR1 MRHNA, CDR2 SNTAGT.

This clonotype was counted at least ten times. CDR3 protein: CASKTGGTSETQYF. The CDR3 nucleotides are TGTGCCAGCAAGACAGGGGGAACATCAGAGACCCAGTACTTC. V is TRBV28 and J is TRBJ2-5; 9 bases are shared with TRBD1. The V gene's germline CDR1 is MDHEN and CDR2 SYDVKM. The CDR3 consists of 14 residues. Trimming cost V 7 bases and J 4 bases; bases outside gene matches: 7.

This clonotype has at least ten counts. The chain combines TRBV5-1 with TRBJ2-3; D unclear. This CDR3 is built from 15 residues. V was pared by 0 bases and J by 2 bases, with 10 bases between. Germline V gene data show CDR1 as SGHRS and CDR2 as YFSETQ. The CDR3, as DNA: TGCGCCAGCAGCTTGGACCCTTCCCTCACAGATACGCAGTATTTT. This sequence encodes CASSLDPSLTDTQYF.

This clonotype was observed at least ten times. The chain couples TRBV13 to TRBJ1-2; D uncertain. The germline V gene encodes CDR1 PRHDT and CDR2 FYEKMQ (reference sequence). Trimming stripped 2 bases from V and 8 bases from J, with 12 bases between. This CDR3 spans 13 amino acids. The CDR3 here is CASSLPGSQGYTF. Written as DNA, the CDR3 is TGTGCCAGCAGCTTACCCGGCTCCCAGGGCTACACCTTC.

On this clonotype: It may be a read error: a sequence one base away is much more abundant. The chain couples TRBV6-2 or TRBV6-3 to TRBJ1-1; D uncertain. The V gene lost 0 bases and the J gene lost 7 bases, with 21 bases spanning the gap. There are 17 residues in the CDR3. Germline assignment: CDR1 MNHEY and CDR2 SVGEGT. The CDR3 DNA is TGTGCCAGCAGTTACTCAGAGCCCCCGGTAGAAGTCGATGAAGCTTTCTTT. The encoded protein is CASSYSEPPVEVDEAFF.